The rows below give T cell receptor beta chains drawn from one sample of a study of kidney transplant recipient with SARS-CoV-2 infection. TCRdb used MiXCR to reprocess the reads, holding one entry per CDR3 protein. The sample yields some 220,000 distinct CDR3 sequences, around 30% seen once. Source: a blood sample, taken at baseline and between days 110 and 120 from a kidney transplant recipient. Receptors were obtained from a young adult male patient who had COVID-19 and was a kidney transplant recipient. These T cells may partly come from the graft donor. CDR3s include the opening cysteine and the closing phenylalanine or tryptophan. D genes are given only for firm matches. Size values are once, few and many counts, or a class for expanded clones, and some rows have none.

j_call v_call clone_size d_call cdr3_aa cdr3_nt
TRBJ1-1 TRBV19 many . CASTMETGTVNTEAFF TGTGCCAGTACCATGGAAACCGGGACGGTGAACACTGAAGCTTTCTTT
TRBJ2-5 TRBV4-2 many TRBD2 CASKTSGSETQYF TGTGCCTCCAAGACTAGCGGGAGCGAGACCCAGTACTTC
TRBJ2-1 TRBV7-3 many TRBD2 CASSALAGDSNEQFF TGTGCCAGCAGCGCACTAGCGGGAGATTCCAATGAGCAGTTCTTC
TRBJ1-3 TRBV14 many . CASSQEVDPGETIYF TGTGCCAGCAGCCAAGAGGTCGATCCGGGGGAGACCATATATTTT
TRBJ2-2 TRBV7-2 many . CASSFWNLGTGELFF TGTGCCAGCAGCTTTTGGAATCTGGGCACCGGGGAGCTGTTTTTT
TRBJ1-1 TRBV30 many . CAWRGGRETEAFF TGTGCCTGGCGGGGGGGCCGGGAGACTGAAGCTTTCTTT
TRBJ1-1 TRBV6-5 many . CASSSPVRAFF TGTGCCAGCAGTTCCCCCGTTCGGGCTTTCTTT
TRBJ2-1 TRBV2 medium-sized . CASSDYRGTDNEQFF TGTGCCAGCAGTGATTACCGGGGAACTGACAATGAGCAGTTCTTC
TRBJ1-5 TRBV27 many . CASSSKAGGNQPQHF TGTGCCAGCAGCTCCAAGGCGGGTGGTAATCAGCCCCAGCATTTT
TRBJ1-6 TRBV21-1 many . CASSKAGTGQICF TGTGCCAGCAGCAAAGCGGGGACGGGACAGATATGCTTT
TRBJ2-7 TRBV6-4 many . CASSEHFDSSYEQYF TGTGCCAGCAGTGAACATTTTGACAGCTCCTACGAGCAGTACTTC
TRBJ2-7 TRBV24-1 many . CATSPRNYEQYF TGTGCCACCAGTCCCAGAAACTACGAGCAGTACTTC
TRBJ2-3 TRBV12-3/TRBV12-4 . TRBD2 CASGTSGRTASTDTQYF TGTGCCAGCGGCACTAGCGGGAGGACTGCTAGCACAGATACGCAGTATTTT
TRBJ2-3 TRBV7-8 . TRBD1 CASSVRPDRADTQYF TGTGCCAGCAGCGTGCGACCTGACAGGGCAGATACGCAGTATTTT
TRBJ1-2 TRBV24-1 many . CATSSWFNTRKTYGYTF TGTGCCACCAGTTCTTGGTTTAATACCAGAAAGACCTATGGCTACACCTTC
TRBJ2-2 TRBV24-1 many TRBD1 CATTQTGGTGELFF TGTGCCACCACACAGACAGGGGGCACCGGGGAGCTGTTTTTT
TRBJ2-5 TRBV11-2 many . CASSSLSETQYF TGTGCCAGCAGCTCCTTATCAGAGACCCAGTACTTC
TRBJ2-7 TRBV19 . TRBD2 CAGSMSLAGAQYF TGTGCCGGTAGTATGAGCCTAGCGGGAGCTCAGTACTTC
TRBJ1-2 TRBV20-1 many . CSARGGRANYGYTF TGCAGTGCTAGGGGGGGCAGGGCTAACTATGGCTACACCTTC
TRBJ1-2 TRBV8-2 many . CGSLAADSRKTYGYTF TGTGGCAGTCTGGCAGCTGATAGCCGAAAGACCTATGGCTACACCTTC